This TCR delta chain was found in a study of gamma-delta T cells after stem cell transplantation. The germline V gene has CDR1 GEAIGNYY and CDR2 EKD. V dropped 1 base and J dropped 0; count of bases not matched to a gene: 11. The CDR3 totals 18 residues. TCRdb reanalysed the RT-PCR reads via CATT. The table has about 5,400 delta-chain clones, 9.8% seen once. The TCR comes from a human donor. It is not recorded whose cells these are; they may come from a transplant donor. Sequencing used gamma-delta T cells. The gene calls are TRDV2 and TRDJ1; 9 nucleotides line up with TRDD3. CDR3 region: CACDTVAGGSVDTDKLIF. CDR3 sequence (DNA): TGTGCCTGTGACACGGTGGCTGGGGGATCAGTGGACACCGATAAACTCATCTTT.